The 6 T cell receptor beta chains below all came from one sample that was sequenced in a study of blood T cell repertoires in COVID-19. Sequenced by immunoSEQ multiplex PCR; TCRdb stores in-frame clones only, minus some. This sample has 200,000 or so clones; more than 75% occur once, and the top ten carry about 7%. Sequenced sample: PBMCs or T cells enriched from blood (not recorded which). The receptors come from a woman in her thirties or forties with acute COVID-19.

This clone was recorded a few times. CDR3 protein: CASNNRGMNTEAFF. In DNA form, the CDR3 reads TGTGCCAGCAATAACAGGGGCATGAACACTGAAGCTTTCTTT. The V call is TRBV2, the J call TRBJ1-1; 7 positions match TRBD1. Per germline, CDR1 SNHLY and CDR2 FYNNEI. This CDR3 is built from 14 residues. V shed 7 bases and J 0 bases; nucleotides not matched to a gene: 5. Full variable domain (rest looked up from reference TRBV2 and TRBJ1-1): EPEVTQTPSHQVTQMGQEVILRCVPISNHLYFYWYRQILGQKVEFLVSFYNNEISEKSEIFDDQFSVERPDGSNFTLKIRSTKLEDSAMYFCASNNRGMNTEAFFGQGTRLTVV.

This chain's CDR3 is CASSQDPVNNSPLHF. The CDR3 DNA reads as TGCGCCAGCAGCCAAGATCCGGTGAATAATTCACCCCTCCACTTT. The chain uses TRBV4-3 and TRBJ1-6; no reliable D call. This CDR3 region has 15 residues. Germline assignment: CDR1 LGHNA and CDR2 YSLEER. V was pared by 0 bases and J by 5 bases, with 8 bases between.

This sequence joins TRBV10-2 and TRBJ1-5, with TRBD1 as a possible D gene (5 bases). Germline lookup yields CDR1 WSHSY and CDR2 SAAADI. V shed 3 bases and J shed 2 bases, with 11 bases lying between them. The CDR3 consists of 15 residues. CDR3 DNA sequence: TGCGCCAGCAGTGACAGGGTTTGGGGCAATCAGCCCCAGCATTTT. Protein sequence: CASSDRVWGNQPQHF.

The V and J genes are TRBV6-5 and TRBJ2-7; D not resolved. CDR3 length equals 14 residues. Trimming removed 2 bases at V and 3 bases at J, with 11 bases between. The germline V gene has CDR1 MNHEY and CDR2 SVGAGI. Here the CDR3 DNA reads TGTGCCAGCAGTTACCGCCAGGTCGGCTACGAGCAGTACTTC. Translating it yields CASSYRQVGYEQYF.

The chain carries TRBV3-1 (or the pseudogene TRBV3-2) and TRBJ2-3; D is unclear. In germline, CDR1 is LGHDT, CDR2 YNNKEL (reference sequence). This CDR3 comprises 13 residues. V lost 5 bases and J lost 0, with 6 bases in between. CDR3 sequence (DNA): TGTGCCAGCAGCTTTGTAAGCACAGATACGCAGTATTTT. It encodes CASSFVSTDTQYF.

The CDR3 here is CASSIARADNEQFF. In nucleotides, the CDR3 is TGTGCCAGTAGTATAGCGAGGGCCGACAATGAGCAGTTCTTC. The chain joins TRBV19 to TRBJ2-1; a weak D match, TRBD2 (5 bases). The CDR3 has 14 amino acids. Germline values: CDR1 LNHDA, CDR2 SQIVND (reference sequence). V gave up 1 base and J gave up 5 bases, with 9 bases separating them.